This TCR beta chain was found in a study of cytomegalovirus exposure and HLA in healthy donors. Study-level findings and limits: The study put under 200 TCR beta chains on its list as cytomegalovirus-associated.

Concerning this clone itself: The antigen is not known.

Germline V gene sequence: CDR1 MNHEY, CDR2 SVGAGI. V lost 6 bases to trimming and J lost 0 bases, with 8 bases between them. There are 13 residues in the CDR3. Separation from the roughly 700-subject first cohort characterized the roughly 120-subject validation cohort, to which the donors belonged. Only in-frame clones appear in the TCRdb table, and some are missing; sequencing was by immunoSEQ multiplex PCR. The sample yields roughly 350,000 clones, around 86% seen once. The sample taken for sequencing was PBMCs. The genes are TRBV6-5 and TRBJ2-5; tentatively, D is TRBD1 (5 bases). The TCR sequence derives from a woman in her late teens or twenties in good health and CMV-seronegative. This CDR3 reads CASRGHHQETQYF. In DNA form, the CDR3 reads TGTGCCAGCAGGGGGCATCACCAAGAGACCCAGTACTTC.